This T cell receptor (beta chain) came from a study of blood T cell repertoires in COVID-19 (dated by TCRdb to between 2020 and 2021). About the investigation overall: Collaborator samples came from the United States, Italy and Spain and covered acute and convalescent phases of COVID-19. The material from the prospective study consisted of cDNA or gDNA derived from T cells, B-cell-depleted T cells, or PBMCs. Deeply sampled blood TCRbeta repertoires from subjects exposed to, actively infected with, or recovered from COVID-19 were included in the dataset. The repertoires were released in a freely available public database intended as a resource for research on the immune response to SARS-CoV-2. The samples were drawn from the first 160 participants of the ongoing ImmuneRACE study and from 950 to 1,500 subjects provided by 6 global collaborators. Sample metadata almost always included a de-identified subject ID, COVID-19 status, age in years and sex. Where available, HLA class I and class II types were obtained from metadata supplied by the sample provider rather than from assay-based typing.

The investigation overall reported the following: The quantity of clinical and demographic metadata differed by source and by participant and was supplied without curation.

Counted from cysteine to phenylalanine, this CDR3 has 15 amino acids. The read is trimmed to its CDR3 DNA, 45 bases read in frame from base 1. Compared with germline, V lacks 4 bases and J lacks 5 bases; bases without a gene match: 8. CDR1 SGHRS and CDR2 YFSETQ are derived from the germline V gene. In the prospective study, participants were about 18 to 95 years old, resided in about two dozen geographic areas of the United States, and were enrolled through a virtual design. In the prospective study, cohorts were assigned on the basis of participant-reported clinical history obtained from a screening survey and a study questionnaire. Each participant in the prospective study had whole blood, serum and a nasopharyngeal or oropharyngeal swab collected by mobile phlebotomists. Prospective study participants could optionally give additional blood draws and questionnaires over a roughly 2-month period. Blood samples from the prospective study were shipped frozen or at room temperature prior to DNA extraction.

TCRbeta CDR3 regions were amplified from genomic DNA by means of the immunoSEQ Assay, a bias-controlled multiplex PCR. Concerning the study's data processing: The number of nucleated cells in each sample was estimated by amplification of reference gene primers within the assay. To quantify the absolute abundance of each unique TCRbeta CDR3 rearrangement, sequence reads were collapsed and filtered. For each sample, productive Simpson clonality was calculated as the square root of Simpson's diversity index over productive rearrangements. Sourced from immuneACCESS, this table was stored by TCRdb with only in-frame sequences that have V and J called. A share of the clones is absent; for the studies checked, an unresolved V gene accounts for under half, and the remainder has no known explanation. The V and J calls and clone size come from that table; D and trimming were worked out from the DNA. Across this sample there are about 230,000 clones, with roughly 89% seen only once. The ten largest clones represent about 4% of the sample.

This clone has just one count. Its binding antigen is unknown. One base away there is no much larger clone; base qualities are not given. The sequence was obtained from a woman aged 25 to 39 with acute COVID-19. Here the chain combines TRBV5-1 and TRBJ1-4; 7 nucleotides in the junction match TRBD1. The sequenced sample consisted of PBMCs or T cells enriched from blood (not recorded which). The CDR3 sequence is CASSGGQIMNEKLFF. The nucleotides are TGCGCCAGCAGCGGGGGACAGATCATGAATGAAAAACTGTTTTTT.